This T cell receptor (beta chain) was sequenced during a study of sequential checkpoint blockade in melanoma. TCRdb's table, derived via immunoSEQ multiplex PCR, lists solely in-frame clones and lacks some. The table shows roughly 23,000 clones, with roughly 76% occurring only once. As for treatment: randomized to nivolumab then ipilimumab (arm A) or the reverse (arm B). From thawed PBMCs, live CD3+CD8+ cells negative for CD19 and CD56 were sorted. In germline, CDR1 is LGHNA, CDR2 YSLEER. Trimming removed 2 bases from V and 7 bases from J; junction bases left unmatched: 5. CDR3 length equals 14 residues.

This chain joins TRBV4-3 and TRBJ1-2; TRBD1 agrees at 9 bases. Sequencing was performed on CD8+ T cells sorted from blood (inferred from file names), taken from a patient given nivolumab and ipilimumab in sequence. This clonotype was sampled from a human donor with melanoma. This chain's CDR3 is CASSQPTGGGGYTF. CDR3 sequence (DNA): TGCGCCAGCAGCCAACCGACAGGGGGTGGTGGCTACACCTTC.